This T cell receptor beta chain was obtained from a study of cytomegalovirus exposure and HLA in healthy donors. Study-wide background: The roughly 120 million unique TCR beta sequences, from around 200 million T cells, were found by an earlier analysis. Of several hundred genotyped donors, roughly 76% grouped in the Caucasian-associated ancestry cluster.

V shed 5 bases and J 1 base; nucleotides not matched to a gene: 5. CDR1 LNHNV and CDR2 YYDKDF come from the germline V gene (reference sequence). The CDR3 length is 15 residues. The primer mix had 60 Vbeta and 13 Jbeta primers. Original methodology: In a later analysis, roughly 11 million of about 80 million unique beta chains occurred in at least two donors. Sequencing used immunoSEQ multiplex PCR; TCRdb keeps in-frame clones, though not all of them. V and J calls and clone size are given by that table; D and trimming were obtained from the DNA. The table includes about 210,000 clones, around 78% detected once. Whole-study results and caveats: Reports state that TCR beta sequences accurately predicted most subjects' HLA-A and HLA-B alleles.

The sample holds a few counts of this clone. Its antigen is undetermined. The sequenced sample was PBMCs. The sequence was obtained from a woman in her thirties in good health and CMV-seropositive. This chain uses TRBV15 with TRBJ2-7; TRBD2 matches 10 bases. For the CDR3, the DNA is TGTGCCACCAGCCGGACGGGACTAGCGTCCTACGAGCAGTACTTC. This sequence encodes CATSRTGLASYEQYF. The variable domain in full, with the rest retrieved from reference TRBV15 and TRBJ2-7, is DAMVIQNPRYQVTQFGKPVTLSCSQTLNHNVMYWYQQKSSQAPKLLFHYYDKDFNNEADTPDNFQSRRPNTSFCFLDIRSPGLGDTAMYLCATSRTGLASYEQYFGPGTRLTVT.